What follows describes a single T cell receptor (beta chain). This record belongs to a study of blood T cell repertoires in COVID-19. Study-wide background: The United States, Italy and Spain supplied acute and convalescent COVID-19 samples.

Study processing details: Cell counts per sample came from amplifying reference gene primers. Clones were sequenced by immunoSEQ multiplex PCR, and TCRdb holds only the in-frame ones, with some missing. Clone size and V and J calls were adopted from that table, with D and trimming inferred from the DNA. The profile shows 87,000 or so clones, 75% to 90% of them singletons. This receptor was taken from an elderly woman with active or convalescent COVID-19. Specimen: peripheral blood.

The CDR3 DNA sequence: TGTGCCAGCAGGGGACAGGGGGGTGGCTACACCTTC. Protein sequence: CASRGQGGGYTF. The chain carries TRBV21-1 and TRBJ1-2; the table's D call of TRBD1 was not tested on the DNA. TRBV21-1 has pseudogene status. The CDR3 loop spans 12 amino acids.